One and the same sample provided the 24 T cell receptor beta chains below, sequenced in a study of beta chain features in type 1 diabetes. Of the isolated RNA, all was reverse transcribed, and so the sequenced material was expressed TCRB transcripts. The data were produced by immunoSEQ multiplex PCR, yet TCRdb's version contains in-frame clones alone and is incomplete. The table records more than 150,000 clones, around 10% of them present only once. What was sequenced was central memory CD4+ T cells from blood. The receptors were sampled from a man between 18 and 29 years old in good health.

This clone has a handful of counts. The rearrangement joins TRBV6-5 to TRBJ2-2; D is possibly TRBD1 (5 bases). Trimming took off 5 bases at V and 7 bases at J, with 11 bases between the two ends. CDR3 size: 13 residues. Looked up from germline, CDR1 is MNHEY and CDR2 is SVGAGI. CDR3 coding DNA: TGTGCCAGCAGTGCCCAGGGAAACGGGGAGCTGTTTTTT. As protein: CASSAQGNGELFF.

This clone was observed a few times. This chain links TRBV27 with TRBJ2-1, with D possibly being TRBD2 (5 bases). V was clipped by 7 bases and J by 7 bases, with 26 bases between them. Germline loops: CDR1 MNHEY, CDR2 SMNVEV (reference sequence). The CDR3 has 17 amino acids. This CDR3 reads CASTPRVRLSEANEQFF. As DNA, the CDR3 is TGTGCCAGCACCCCCCGTGTCCGCTTGTCGGAGGCAAATGAGCAGTTCTTC.

The chain carries TRBV5-1 and TRBJ2-1; D gene ambiguous. The V gene lost 2 bases and the J gene lost 0 bases, with 12 bases spanning the gap. CDR3 length equals 16 residues. Germline V lookup: CDR1 SGHRS, CDR2 YFSETQ. CDR3 loop: CASSLMPTSSYNEQFF. The CDR3 region has the DNA TGCGCCAGCAGCTTAATGCCGACGAGCTCCTACAATGAGCAGTTCTTC.

The chain has TRBV25-1 and TRBJ1-4, with a tentative D call TRBD1 (6 bases). Trimming cost V 4 bases and J 5 bases, with 14 bases left between them. The CDR3 is 15 amino acids. Germline CDR1 is MGHDK and CDR2 is SYGVNS. CDR3 in amino acids: CASSARGRGNEKLFF. The CDR3 region has the DNA TGTGCCAGCAGTGCTCGGGGCAGGGGCAATGAAAAACTGTTTTTT.

This rearrangement joins TRBV28 to TRBJ2-5, with TRBD2 matching 10 bases. V was pared by 3 bases and J by 1 base, with 8 bases of the junction left unmatched. Germline V gene data show CDR1 as MDHEN and CDR2 as SYDVKM. CDR3 length: 17 amino acids. CDR3 protein: CASSLGTLAGVQETQYF. The CDR3 region has the DNA TGTGCCAGCAGTTTGGGAACCCTAGCGGGGGTCCAAGAGACCCAGTACTTC.

The chain uses TRBV4-2 and TRBJ1-3; TRBD1 might be the D (5 bases). This CDR3 spans 15 amino acids. The V gene lost 0 bases and the J gene lost 0 bases, with 6 bases spanning the gap. Germline loops: CDR1 LGHNA, CDR2 YNFKEQ. Here the CDR3 DNA reads TGTGCCAGCAGCCAAGATGGGGGCTCTGGAAACACCATATATTTT. Its translation: CASSQDGGSGNTIYF.

In its sample, this clone was seen many times. The V and J genes are TRBV19 and TRBJ2-1, with D possibly TRBD1 on 6 matching bases. CDR3 length equals 15 residues. The V and J ends lost 7 bases and 0 bases respectively, with 13 bases between them. Germline CDR1 LNHDA, CDR2 SQIVND (reference sequence). The CDR3, as DNA: TGTGCCAGTAACCCAGGACAGAGCTCCTACAATGAGCAGTTCTTC. Encoded protein: CASNPGQSSYNEQFF.

V is TRBV9 and J is TRBJ1-1; TRBD1 aligns across 8 bases. The CDR3 contains 16 residues. The J segment lost 0 bases and the V segment lost 3 bases, leaving 7 bases of the junction unmatched. Germline V lookup: CDR1 SGDLS, CDR2 YYNGEE. CDR3 coding DNA: TGTGCCAGCAGCGCCGGACAGGGTGGTTTGAACACTGAAGCTTTCTTT. This codes for CASSAGQGGLNTEAFF.

Comment on this clone: A much larger clone is a single base away; this may be a read error. The V call is TRBV9, the J call TRBJ2-6; D may be TRBD1 (6 bases). Germline CDR1 and CDR2: SGDLS and YYNGEE. The CDR3 has 15 amino acids. Trimming took off 4 bases at V and 2 bases at J, with 10 bases between the two ends. The CDR3 here is CASSSPGAGANVLTF. The CDR3 region has the DNA TGTGCCAGCAGCTCCCCAGGGGCTGGGGCCAACGTCCTGACTTTC. Complete variable domain (other parts from reference TRBV9 and TRBJ2-6): DSGVTQTPKHLITATGQRVTLRCSPRSGDLSVYWYQQSLDQGLQFLIQYYNGEERAKGNILERFSAQQFPDLHSELNLSSLELGDSALYFCASSSPGAGANVLTFGAGSRLTVL.

Here the CDR3 DNA reads TGTGCCACCAGCAGAGCGGCGGGCTCCTACAATGAGCAGTTCTTC. This translates into CATSRAAGSYNEQFF. The chain has TRBV15 and TRBJ2-1, with D possibly being TRBD2 (5 bases). V dropped 1 base and J dropped 0 bases, with 7 bases sitting between them. This CDR3 has 15 residues. Germline-derived CDR1 and CDR2 are LNHNV and YYDKDF (reference sequence). Supplemented by reference TRBV15 and TRBJ2-1, the full variable domain reads DAMVIQNPRYQVTQFGKPVTLSCSQTLNHNVMYWYQQKSSQAPKLLFHYYDKDFNNEADTPDNFQSRRPNTSFCFLDIRSPGLGDTAMYLCATSRAAGSYNEQFFGPGTRLTVL.

The V and J genes are TRBV7-9 and TRBJ2-5; perhaps TRBD1 as D (5 bases). From germline, CDR1 is SEHNR and CDR2 FQNEAQ (reference sequence). The CDR3 loop spans 16 amino acids. V lost 3 bases to trimming and J lost 3 bases, with 17 bases between them. CDR3 sequence: CASSLPAGQGEETQYF. The DNA of the CDR3 is TGTGCCAGCAGCTTGCCGGCAGGGCAAGGGGAAGAGACCCAGTACTTC.

Only a few counts were recorded for this clone. The chain couples TRBV9 to TRBJ2-1, with 9 bases matching TRBD2. J lost 8 bases, V lost 2 bases, and 5 bases had no gene match. In germline, CDR1 is SGDLS, CDR2 YYNGEE. The CDR3 is made up of 14 amino acids. CDR3 nucleotides: TGTGCCAGCAGCGTGAGCGGGAGGTTCGATGAGCAGTTCTTC. Its protein is CASSVSGRFDEQFF. The whole variable domain, remainder taken from reference TRBV9 and TRBJ2-1, is DSGVTQTPKHLITATGQRVTLRCSPRSGDLSVYWYQQSLDQGLQFLIQYYNGEERAKGNILERFSAQQFPDLHSELNLSSLELGDSALYFCASSVSGRFDEQFFGPGTRLTVL.

The V gene is TRBV4-3, the J gene TRBJ2-1, with TRBD2 as a possible D gene (6 bases). CDR1 is LGHNA and CDR2 is YSLEER in the germline V gene. The CDR3 sequence is 13 residues long. V gave up 4 bases and J gave up 9 bases, with 13 bases separating them. This CDR3 reads CASSLGRGGEQFF. DNA of the CDR3: TGCGCCAGCAGCCTCGGGCGGGGCGGTGAGCAGTTCTTC.

This clone showed up just a few times. This chain joins TRBV2 and TRBJ2-7, with 9 bases lining up with TRBD1. V shed 6 bases, J shed 6 bases, and the junction held 9 bases outside the gene matches. The CDR3 totals 14 residues. Germline CDR1 reads SNHLY; CDR2 reads FYNNEI. CDR3 DNA: TGTGCCAGCAGCCGGGACAGGGCTCTCTCCGAGCAGTACTTC. Translating it yields CASSRDRALSEQYF.

This clone showed up just a few times. The rearrangement links TRBV7-6 to TRBJ2-7; tentatively, D is TRBD2 (7 bases). Per the germline V gene, CDR1 is SGHVS and CDR2 is FNYEAQ. Trimming removed 6 bases at V and 2 bases at J, with 14 bases between. The length of the CDR3 is 14 residues. CDR3 in amino acids: CASSPGGRTYEQYF. The CDR3 DNA sequence: TGTGCCAGCAGTCCCGGGGGGCGCACCTACGAGCAGTACTTC. The full variable domain, in which reference TRBV7-6 and TRBJ2-7 provide the parts outside the CDR3, is GAGVSQSPRYKVTKRGQDVALRCDPISGHVSLYWYRQALGQGPEFLTYFNYEAQQDKSGLPNDRFSAERPEGSISTLTIQRTEQRDSAMYRCASSPGGRTYEQYFGPGTRLTVT.

There are a few counts of this clone. The rearrangement joins TRBV14 to TRBJ2-3; 9 bases are a match to TRBD1. Losses at the gene ends were 5 bases for V and 3 bases for J; bases not matched to a gene: 12. Per germline, CDR1 SGHDN and CDR2 FVKESK. CDR3 length equals 17 residues. CDR3 sequence reads: CASSSLGQGFGTDTQYF. The CDR3 DNA follows: TGTGCCAGCAGCTCTCTAGGACAGGGGTTCGGGACAGATACGCAGTATTTT.

The V call is TRBV5-4, the J call TRBJ2-7; 10 bases align to TRBD1. Looked up from germline, CDR1 is SGHNT and CDR2 is YYREEE (reference sequence). J gave up 2 bases and V 0 bases, and 5 bases lay outside the gene matches. This CDR3 has 16 amino acids. The DNA of the CDR3 is TGTGCCAGCAGCTTGGGGACAGGACAGGGGGCCTACGAGCAGTACTTC. It codes for CASSLGTGQGAYEQYF.

This clone was seen only a few times. This rearrangement joins TRBV28 to TRBJ2-1; tentatively, D is TRBD2 (5 bases). Trimming left V 2 bases short and J 0 bases short, with 8 bases between. Germline values: CDR1 MDHEN, CDR2 SYDVKM. This CDR3 region has 15 residues. CDR3 loop: CASSLDGSSYNEQFF. CDR3 DNA: TGTGCCAGCAGTTTAGATGGGAGCTCCTACAATGAGCAGTTCTTC. The complete variable domain, with remaining parts taken from reference TRBV28 and TRBJ2-1, reads DVKVTQSSRYLVKRTGEKVFLECVQDMDHENMFWYRQDPGLGLRLIYFSYDVKMKEKGDIPEGYSVSREKKERFSLILESASTNQTSMYLCASSLDGSSYNEQFFGPGTRLTVL.

This clone was seen more than once but under ten times. This rearrangement joins TRBV18 to TRBJ1-4; 8 nucleotides match TRBD1. The trim removed 1 base at V and 5 bases at J, leaving 0 bases unmatched. This CDR3 is built from 14 residues. CDR1 is KGHSH and CDR2 is LQKENI in the germline V gene. The CDR3 nucleotides are TGTGCCAGCTCACCACGGACAGGGAATGAAAAACTGTTTTTT. The encoded protein is CASSPRTGNEKLFF.

The gene calls are TRBV7-2 and TRBJ2-4; TRBD1 matches 10 bases. Trimming cost V 1 base and J 0 bases; bases outside gene matches: 6. This CDR3 is built from 18 residues. Germline-derived CDR1 and CDR2 are SGHTA and FQGNSA. The CDR3 nucleotides are TGTGCCAGCAGCTTAGTGGGACAGGGGACCCTAGCCAAAAACATTCAGTACTTC. It yields the protein CASSLVGQGTLAKNIQYF.

V gene TRBV10-2 combines with J gene TRBJ1-5, with 9 bases fitting TRBD1. The V segment lost 11 bases and the J segment 5 bases; nucleotides outside the gene matches: 4. Looked up from germline, CDR1 is WSHSY and CDR2 is SAAADI. The CDR3 runs to 12 residues. This CDR3 reads CAPRTGDQPQHF. DNA of the CDR3: TGCGCCCCCAGGACAGGGGATCAGCCCCAGCATTTT.

Ten or more counts support this clone. The chain employs TRBV19 and TRBJ1-5, with 7 bases matching TRBD1. Germline-derived CDR1 and CDR2 are LNHDA and SQIVND (reference sequence). The CDR3 is made up of 15 amino acids. Trimming removed 8 bases from V and 2 bases from J; junction bases left unmatched: 9. CDR3 residues: CASGRQGGGNQPQHF. The CDR3 DNA sequence: TGTGCCAGTGGGAGACAGGGAGGTGGCAATCAGCCCCAGCATTTT.

The rearrangement joins TRBV4-3 to TRBJ1-2; 9 nucleotides align to TRBD1. With V trimmed by 4 bases and J by 3 bases, 6 bases remained unmatched. The CDR3 is 15 residues long. Germline CDR1 reads LGHNA; CDR2 reads YSLEER. CDR3 region: CASSRIQGADYGYTF. The CDR3, as DNA: TGCGCCAGCAGCCGAATACAGGGGGCGGACTATGGCTACACCTTC.

This chain joins TRBV30 and TRBJ1-1; 7 nucleotides line up with TRBD1. V lost 4 bases and J lost 0; bases outside the gene matches: 5. In germline, CDR1 is GTSNPN, CDR2 SVGIG (reference sequence). The CDR3 has 14 residues. Here the CDR3 reads CAWNPGQVNTEAFF. CDR3 nucleotide sequence: TGTGCCTGGAATCCCGGACAGGTGAACACTGAAGCTTTCTTT. The variable domain in full, completed from reference TRBV30 and TRBJ1-1, reads SQTIHQWPATLVQPVGSPLSLECTVEGTSNPNLYWYRQAAGRGLQLLFYSVGIGQISSEVPQNLSASRPQDRQFILSSKKLLLSDSGFYLCAWNPGQVNTEAFFGQGTRLTVV.